This section outlines one TCR beta chain sequence together with its context. This clonotype was counted a few times. Its antigen is currently not known. Within one base of it there is no much larger clone, and no base qualities were kept. This entry is derived from a study of blood T cells in healthy people across ages (dated by TCRdb to the mid-2010s). A note on the overall study: Template switching captured roughly one uniquely barcoded TCR beta cDNA molecule per two T cells in model experiments. Using deep sequencing normalized with unique cDNA molecular identifiers, the study measured how TCR beta repertoire diversity changes with age. Donors were grouped into four age groups: young (average about 15 years), middle-aged (over 35), aged (about 60) and long-lived (about 89). Donors of different ages were randomly distributed across sequencing lanes to avoid experimental bias. Two additional independent replicas of 1 million unique cDNA reads from the same blood draw were analyzed for two donors (one aged 18 to 30 and one aged 80 or older). The paper's findings and limits, for the study overall: Total diversity estimates from one million sequenced T cells were considered lower bounds and underestimates. Conclusive comparison of naive and antigen-experienced compartments was prevented by the profiling of bulk unsorted PBMCs. Observed TCR beta diversity per million T cells fell roughly linearly with age, and a significant reduction was already apparent by age around 40. Donor CMV infection status was unknown, potentially confounding age-related changes in expanded clonotypes. A strong correlation was found between observed TCR beta diversity and the percentage of naive T cells measured by flow cytometry. Compared with the aged group, more naive CD4+ T cells, fewer expanded clones and increased TCR diversity were shown by the long-lived group, suggesting age selection.

Libraries were made using 5' RACE. The run used an Illumina HiSeq 2500. A second PCR of about 7 to 12 cycles was run with a J-beta primer mix and a sample-barcoded 5' primer. Each TCR beta cDNA molecule received a unique molecular identifier from a template-switch 5' adaptor carrying 12 random nucleotides. Each sample yielded at least 2.5 million CDR3-containing paired-end reads. The Mint cDNA synthesis kit, primed by a TRBC-specific oligonucleotide, was used to synthesize first-strand cDNA from all RNA. Following uracil-DNA glycosylase treatment, a first 18-cycle PCR with universal primers M1SS and BC2_uni_R was performed on all cDNA. The published analysis was carried out like this. For normalization, 1 million high-quality reads were randomly selected from each sample, with every read carrying a distinct molecular identifier. Reads with shared molecular identifiers were discarded instead of being binned into consensus sequences. CDR3 identification, clonotype clustering and error correction used MiTCR with a Q25 quality threshold and the strictest error-elimination algorithm. A nonparametric unseen species model using Euler transformation provided a lower-bound estimate of total TCR beta diversity. TCRdb trimmed public reads at Q25 via fastp, called clones via MiXCR and kept in-frame beta chains. For every CDR3 protein sequence, its rows merge into one entry that carries the most common genes and DNA. These V and J calls are TCRdb output, not the study's own analysis. For this sample the table gives about 1.8 million distinct CDR3 sequences, of which around half were detected only once. The top ten hold around 2.1% of the sample.

Systemically healthy Caucasian individuals from Russia, about 38 in total and aged roughly 6 to 95 years, were included as donors. Each donor gave 9.5 to 10 milliliters of peripheral blood, drawn into EDTA-treated Vacutainer tubes. Ficoll-Paque density-gradient centrifugation was used to isolate PBMCs, with at least 7 million per sample. Total RNA was extracted from PBMCs with Trizol reagent, with at least 5.5 micrograms obtained per sample. Naive CD45RAhigh/CD27high T cell percentages were measured by flow cytometry on a PBMC aliquot from every donor. Sequenced material: blood. This receptor was taken from a woman between 40 and 50 years old in good health.

The CDR3 protein: CASSPGSFWGARETQYF. The sequence in DNA is TGCGCCAGCAGTCCCGGTAGTTTTTGGGGGGCGAGAGAGACCCAGTACTTC. The V and J segments used are TRBV23-1 and TRBJ2-5; the D gene cannot be resolved beyond TRBD1 or TRBD2, each matching 6 bases. TRBV23-1 is an ORF, and what it does is uncertain. The CDR3 has 17 amino acids, counting the end cysteine and phenylalanine. Here the CDR3 DNA is all that survives: 51 bases in frame from base 1. V is pared back by 4 bases and J by 4 bases, with 22 bases lying between the germline termini.